The 18 T cell receptor beta chains below come from one sample, sequenced in a study of blood T cell repertoires in COVID-19. Sequencing was performed with immunoSEQ multiplex PCR; in TCRdb, only in-frame clones are kept and a portion is missing. This table holds some 140,000 clones, 75% to 85% found once. Sequencing input: peripheral blood. The receptors come from a woman in her sixties with COVID-19, enrolled during active disease.

CDR3 sequence (DNA): TGCGCCAGCAGCTTTGAGGGAATGACTGAAGCTTTCTTT. Its translation: CASSFEGMTEAFF. The J gene is TRBJ1-1, the V gene TRBV5-1; D ambiguous. CDR1 is SGHRS and CDR2 is YFSETQ in the germline V gene. CDR3 length: 13 amino acids. The V end lost 2 bases, the J end lost 5 bases, and 10 bases lay between the germline ends.

This chain links TRBV6-1 with TRBJ2-3, with TRBD1 matching over 7 bases. J was trimmed by 4 bases and V by 8 bases; bases with no gene match: 9. This CDR3 is 14 amino acids long. Germline CDR1 reads MNHNS; CDR2 reads SASEGT. CDR3 sequence (DNA): TGTGCCAGCTCGCTAGGGGGCCCTGCAGATACGCAGTATTTT. This encodes CASSLGGPADTQYF.

The chain combines TRBV6-6 with TRBJ1-6; 9 bases align to TRBD1. Germline loops: CDR1 MNHNY, CDR2 SVGAGI (reference sequence). This CDR3 contains 15 residues. The trim removed 2 bases at V and 10 bases at J, leaving 6 bases unmatched. Here the CDR3 DNA reads TGTGCCAGCAGTTACCCGGGACAGGGAGGATCACCCCTCCACTTT. This gives the protein CASSYPGQGGSPLHF.

The chain carries TRBV2 and TRBJ1-6, with 7 bases fitting TRBD1. The CDR3 has 14 residues. J was trimmed by 7 bases and V by 4 bases; bases with no gene match: 4. Germline loops: CDR1 SNHLY, CDR2 FYNNEI. CDR3 coding DNA: TGTGCCAGCAGTGCCCCGACAGGGAATTCACCCCTCCACTTT. It yields the protein CASSAPTGNSPLHF.

The chain links TRBV4-2 to TRBJ2-1; D unresolved. Looked up from germline, CDR1 is LGHNA and CDR2 is YNFKEQ. V was trimmed by 0 bases and J by 2 bases, leaving 8 bases between them. This CDR3 comprises 15 residues. DNA for the CDR3: TGTGCCAGCAGCCAAGATACAGTCGCCTACAATGAGCAGTTCTTC. This translates into CASSQDTVAYNEQFF.

This chain connects TRBV3-1 (or the pseudogene TRBV3-2) to TRBJ1-1, with D unresolved. V shed 1 base and J shed 10 bases, with 13 bases lying between them. The germline CDR1 and CDR2 sequences are LGHDT and YNNKEL (reference sequence). This CDR3 comprises 13 residues. The CDR3 reads CASSQGSGLGAFF. Here the CDR3 DNA reads TGTGCCAGCAGCCAAGGTTCAGGTCTTGGAGCTTTCTTT.

V gene TRBV28 combines with J gene TRBJ2-5; D is perhaps TRBD1 (5 bases). Germline CDR1 reads MDHEN; CDR2 reads SYDVKM. The CDR3 has 13 amino acids. Between the trimmed V and J ends, which lost 10 bases and 5 bases, there was a span of 17 bases. CDR3 loop: CATWSKWGETQYF. In DNA form, the CDR3 reads TGTGCCACCTGGTCAAAGTGGGGCGAGACCCAGTACTTC.

The V and J genes are TRBV7-6 and TRBJ1-3; D perhaps matches TRBD1 (5 bases). Germline V gene lookup returns CDR1 SGHVS and CDR2 FNYEAQ. Trimming stripped 5 bases from V and 3 bases from J, with 17 bases between. The CDR3 totals 16 residues. The CDR3 nucleotides are TGTGCCAGCAGCCCGATTATAGGTACAGGTGGAAACACCATATATTTT. Amino acid sequence: CASSPIIGTGGNTIYF. The full variable domain, its missing parts supplied by reference TRBV7-6 and TRBJ1-3, is GAGVSQSPRYKVTKRGQDVALRCDPISGHVSLYWYRQALGQGPEFLTYFNYEAQQDKSGLPNDRFSAERPEGSISTLTIQRTEQRDSAMYRCASSPIIGTGGNTIYFGEGSWLTVV.

The rearrangement joins TRBV29-1 to TRBJ2-5, with no clear D. There are 11 residues in the CDR3. The germline V and J ends were trimmed by 4 bases and 5 bases, with 8 bases remaining between them. CDR1 is SQVTM and CDR2 is ANQGSEA in the germline V gene. For the CDR3, the DNA is TGCAGCGTTGGTCTTCGGGAGACCCAGTACTTC. As protein: CSVGLRETQYF.

This chain connects TRBV6-5 to TRBJ1-5, with unresolved D. The CDR3 loop spans 12 amino acids. Germline values: CDR1 MNHEY, CDR2 SVGAGI. Trimming pared 5 bases from V and 1 base from J, leaving 3 bases between. The CDR3 region is CASSQSNQPQHF. DNA for the CDR3: TGTGCCAGCAGTCAAAGCAATCAGCCCCAGCATTTT.

The chain uses TRBV7-8 and TRBJ1-2, with TRBD1 identical over 7 bases. CDR1 SGHVS and CDR2 FQNEAQ come from the germline V gene. This CDR3 comprises 12 residues. V shed 6 bases, J shed 6 bases, and the junction held 4 bases outside the gene matches. CDR3 region: CASRSQGDGYTF. CDR3 nucleotide sequence: TGTGCCAGCAGATCCCAGGGGGATGGCTACACCTTC.

The rearrangement joins TRBV10-3 to TRBJ2-3; a possible D gene is TRBD2 (6 bases). In germline, CDR1 is ENHRY, CDR2 SYGVKD. The CDR3 length is 15 residues. With 4 bases removed from V and 1 base from J, the gap between germline ends came to 12 bases. This CDR3 reads CAISGGTYGTDTQYF. CDR3 in DNA: TGTGCCATCAGTGGGGGGACTTACGGCACAGATACGCAGTATTTT.

This clone has a single count. The CDR3 bases are TGTGCCAGCAGTTTCGACGGACAAAAGAGTCAGCCCCAGCATTTT. Its translation is CASSFDGQKSQPQHF. J is TRBJ1-5 and V is TRBV6-5; D is perhaps TRBD1 (5 bases). The germline V gene encodes CDR1 MNHEY and CDR2 SVGAGI. V dropped 4 bases and J dropped 6 bases, with 16 bases sitting between them. The CDR3 is 15 amino acids.

The chain joins TRBV5-6 to TRBJ2-1; tentative D call: TRBD2 (6 bases). The V gene's germline CDR1 is SGHDT and CDR2 YYEEEE. CDR3 length: 14 amino acids. The germline V and J ends were trimmed by 4 bases and 14 bases, with 22 bases remaining between them. This CDR3 is CASSPSWASPGEFF. CDR3 coding DNA: TGTGCCAGCAGCCCTTCTTGGGCGTCGCCGGGGGAGTTCTTC.

This chain uses TRBV9 with TRBJ2-5, with 9 bases lining up with TRBD2. V was clipped by 3 bases and J by 5 bases; unmatched bases: 8. Germline lookup yields CDR1 SGDLS and CDR2 YYNGEE. The CDR3 length is 15 residues. The CDR3 DNA reads TGTGCCAGCAGCGCCGGGACTAGCATCGTGGAGACCCAGTACTTC. It codes for CASSAGTSIVETQYF. Full variable domain (missing parts from reference TRBV9 and TRBJ2-5): DSGVTQTPKHLITATGQRVTLRCSPRSGDLSVYWYQQSLDQGLQFLIQYYNGEERAKGNILERFSAQQFPDLHSELNLSSLELGDSALYFCASSAGTSIVETQYFGPGTRLLVL.

This chain joins TRBV2 and TRBJ2-1; a possible D gene is TRBD2 (5 bases). V shed 0 bases and J shed 13 bases, with 16 bases lying between them. Per the germline V gene, CDR1 is SNHLY and CDR2 is FYNNEI. The CDR3 contains 14 residues. The CDR3 DNA sequence: TGTGCCAGCAGTGAAGCGCTACTGGGCGGGTCTCAGTTCTTC. Translated, it gives CASSEALLGGSQFF. The whole variable domain, remainder taken from reference TRBV2 and TRBJ2-1, is EPEVTQTPSHQVTQMGQEVILRCVPISNHLYFYWYRQILGQKVEFLVSFYNNEISEKSEIFDDQFSVERPDGSNFTLKIRSTKLEDSAMYFCASSEALLGGSQFFGPGTRLTVL.

The chain has TRBV14 and TRBJ2-2; 8 nucleotides align to TRBD2. The CDR3 has 18 residues. CDR1 SGHDN and CDR2 FVKESK come from the germline V gene. The ends lost 0 bases at V and 7 bases at J; junction bases unmatched: 13. CDR3 amino acids: CASSQDSLLAGRSGELFF. The CDR3 region has the DNA TGTGCCAGCAGCCAAGATAGCCTCCTAGCGGGTAGAAGCGGGGAGCTGTTTTTT.

The chain is built from TRBV19 and TRBJ1-1; perhaps TRBD1 as D (5 bases). The V and J ends lost 6 bases and 1 base respectively, with 21 bases between them. The CDR3 loop spans 17 amino acids. Germline V CDR1 and CDR2: LNHDA, SQIVND (reference sequence). CDR3 DNA sequence: TGTGCCAGTAGATCACCCGGGGGGATCTCTGAGAACACTGAAGCTTTCTTT. Residues: CASRSPGGISENTEAFF. Full variable domain (outside the CDR3, taken from reference TRBV19 and TRBJ1-1): DGGITQSPKYLFRKEGQNVTLSCEQNLNHDAMYWYRQDPGQGLRLIYYSQIVNDFQKGDIAEGYSVSREKKESFPLTVTSAQKNPTAFYLCASRSPGGISENTEAFFGQGTRLTVV.